One and the same sample provided the 17 T cell receptor beta chains below, sequenced in a study of T cells expressing NK-cell markers. TCRdb reanalyzed the 5' RACE reads, giving one entry per CDR3 protein sequence and no DNA. The repertoire shows some 150,000 distinct CDR3 sequences; the top ten hold about 12%. The specimen sequenced was blood T cells: a sorted CD56 or NKG2C T cell subset, CD4+ or CD8+ T cells, or bulk PBMC T cells (not recorded which). These receptors were obtained from a young man in good health.

The chain uses TRBV10-3 and TRBJ1-2; the D gene TCRdb calls, TRBD1, cannot be checked with no DNA. The germline gives CDR1 ENHRY, CDR2 SYGVKD. This CDR3 region has 16 residues. The chain's CDR3 is CAISGGDRDLVEGYTF.

The chain employs TRBV9 and TRBJ2-1; TCRdb outputs TRBD2, but without DNA this stays unchecked. Germline loops: CDR1 SGDLS, CDR2 YYNGEE. There are 14 residues in the CDR3. This CDR3 is CASSIGGTRNEQFF.

The chain employs TRBV20-1 and TRBJ1-4; the TRBD1 assignment by TCRdb is unverifiable without DNA. The CDR3 contains 14 residues. Germline assignment: CDR1 DFQATT and CDR2 SNEGSKA (reference sequence). The chain's CDR3 is CSARGTGEGEKLFF.

The rearrangement uses TRBV28 and TRBJ1-2. Germline assignment: CDR1 MDHEN and CDR2 SYDVKM. CDR3 length: 11 amino acids. The CDR3 protein is CASSFASGYTF.

The V gene is TRBV4-3, the J gene TRBJ2-1; the TCRdb call, TRBD1, lacks DNA for checking. CDR3 length: 18 residues. Germline lookup yields CDR1 LGHNA and CDR2 YSLEER. The CDR3: CASSQVFLMGGAYNEQFF.

This chain links TRBV6-5 with TRBJ2-7; TCRdb calls TRBD2, which cannot be checked without DNA. This CDR3 region has 18 residues. Germline V gives CDR1 MNHEY, CDR2 SVGAGI. CDR3 in amino acids: CASSYNEGTSGISYEQYF.

The V and J genes are TRBV14 and TRBJ1-1; TCRdb picks TRBD1, but there is no DNA to check that call. Germline V gene data show CDR1 as SGHDN and CDR2 as FVKESK. The CDR3 is 14 residues long. CDR3 protein: CASSRGQGNTEAFF. Variable domain in full (rest from reference TRBV14 and TRBJ1-1): EAGVTQFPSHSVIEKGQTVTLRCDPISGHDNLYWYRRVMGKEIKFLLHFVKESKQDESGMPNNRFLAERTGGTYSTLKVQPAELEDSGVYFCASSRGQGNTEAFFGQGTRLTVV.

V and J are TRBV5-4 and TRBJ2-7; lacking DNA, the TRBD1 call made by TCRdb goes unchecked. CDR3 length equals 16 residues. Germline loops: CDR1 SGHNT, CDR2 YYREEE (reference sequence). This chain's CDR3 is CASSLAVGGYSYEQYF.

The chain employs TRBV6-5 and TRBJ2-7; no DNA is available, so the TRBD2 call from TCRdb remains unchecked. The CDR3 runs 14 residues. Germline V gene sequence: CDR1 MNHEY, CDR2 SVGAGI. The chain's CDR3 is CASSYSTSGREQYF.

The chain combines TRBV15 with TRBJ2-2; TCRdb's assignment of TRBD1 cannot be checked, as there is no DNA. Germline values: CDR1 LNHNV, CDR2 YYDKDF (reference sequence). The CDR3 covers 15 residues. Here the CDR3 reads CATNYGTGVTGELFF.

The V gene is TRBV14, the J gene TRBJ2-7; TCRdb's assignment of TRBD2 cannot be checked, as there is no DNA. Germline values: CDR1 SGHDN, CDR2 FVKESK. This CDR3 comprises 16 residues. The CDR3 sequence is CASSWGTSGTSYEQYF.

CDR3 sequence reads: CASSYSTWADNEQFF. This chain joins TRBV6-5 and TRBJ2-1. The CDR3 loop spans 15 amino acids. Germline CDR1 reads MNHEY; CDR2 reads SVGAGI.

The J gene is TRBJ2-5, the V gene TRBV25-1; TCRdb's assignment of TRBD2 cannot be checked, as there is no DNA. Germline V gives CDR1 MGHDK, CDR2 SYGVNS. The CDR3 covers 14 residues. CDR3 in amino acids: CASSEYGSLETQYF.

CDR3 sequence: CASSLGDGDYEQYF. This sequence joins TRBV12-3 or TRBV12-4 and TRBJ2-7; there is no DNA to check the TCRdb D call of TRBD1. The CDR3 is 14 amino acids.

The gene calls are TRBV6-1 and TRBJ1-5; TCRdb's D call of TRBD1 is untestable without DNA. CDR3 length: 15 residues. Germline V gene lookup returns CDR1 MNHNS and CDR2 SASEGT. The CDR3 here is CASSERQGAHQPQHF.

CDR3 sequence: CASSYGPLGTSSDGYTF. This chain connects TRBV6-5 to TRBJ1-2; TCRdb reports TRBD1, a call that lacks DNA to check it against. The CDR3 is 17 residues long. The germline CDR1 and CDR2 sequences are MNHEY and SVGAGI.

The chain links TRBV9 to TRBJ2-3; TCRdb proposes TRBD2, but this gene call is untestable without DNA. The CDR3 runs to 20 residues. The germline CDR1 and CDR2 sequences are SGDLS and YYNGEE. This CDR3 reads CASSDRPTETSGAYTDTQYF.